A selection of T cell receptor beta chains follows, all from one sample in a study of blood T cells in healthy people across ages. Each CDR3 protein gets one entry after TCRdb re-called the 5' RACE reads with MiXCR. The sample has 750,000 to 950,000 distinct CDR3 sequences, 25% to 30% seen once. This sample was shared with a second study, whose subject was T cells of mothers and their children.

The sequencing input was blood. The receptors come from a woman aged 40-49 years in good health. Each CDR3 is given with its conserved first and last residue. D genes are given only for firm matches. The size entry is marked missing in some rows and otherwise reads once, few, many or a size class.

CASSLGGTATF	TGTGCCAGCAGCTTAGGGGGGACTGCCACCTTC	few	TRBV5-6	TRBJ1-2	.
CASRDGLAGAWEQYF	TGTGCCAGCAGGGACGGACTAGCGGGGGCATGGGAGCAGTACTTC	.	TRBV12-3/TRBV12-4	TRBJ2-7	TRBD2
CASSPQGLNEKLFF	TGCGCCAGCAGTCCACAGGGATTGAATGAAAAACTGTTTTTT	many	TRBV5-1	TRBJ1-4	.
CSAKRQGLNEKLFF	TGCAGTGCTAAAAGGCAGGGGCTTAATGAAAAACTGTTTTTT	many	TRBV20-1	TRBJ1-4	.
CASSQDASNQETQYF	TGTGCCAGCAGCCAAGATGCTAGCAACCAAGAGACCCAGTACTTC	.	TRBV4-2	TRBJ2-5	.
CASSTRTSGGKNIQYF	TGTGCCAGCAGCACAAGGACTAGCGGGGGTAAAAACATTCAGTACTTC	many	TRBV7-2	TRBJ2-4	TRBD2
CASSAVLTDTQYF	TGTGCCAGCAGCGCCGTACTGACAGATACGCAGTATTTT	.	TRBV7-3	TRBJ2-3	.
CASSLMGPNYGYTF	TGTGCCAGCAGCTTGATGGGGCCTAACTATGGCTACACCTTC	.	TRBV5-6	TRBJ1-2	.
CASSPSEASSYGYTF	TGTGCCAGCAGCCCTTCCGAGGCCAGCTCCTATGGCTACACCTTC	many	TRBV7-9	TRBJ1-2	.
CASSERAGRGYYGYTF	TGTGCCAGCAGTGAAAGGGCAGGGAGGGGGTACTATGGCTACACCTTC	many	TRBV6-1	TRBJ1-2	.
CASSYSGRENNEQFF	TGTGCCAGCAGTTACTCAGGCAGGGAGAACAATGAGCAGTTCTTC	once	TRBV6-6	TRBJ2-1	.
CSARTGQGSYEQYF	TGCAGTGCTAGGACGGGACAGGGCAGCTACGAGCAGTACTTC	many	TRBV20-1	TRBJ2-7	TRBD1
CAISESEGSSYEQYF	TGTGCCATCAGTGAGTCCGAAGGTTCCTCCTACGAGCAGTACTTC	many	TRBV10-3	TRBJ2-7	.
CASSPSVANTGELFF	TGTGCCAGCAGCCCCAGCGTCGCGAACACCGGGGAGCTGTTTTTT	few	TRBV7-2	TRBJ2-2	.
CSARAGAKETQYF	TGCAGTGCTAGAGCGGGGGCTAAAGAGACCCAGTACTTC	many	TRBV20-1	TRBJ2-5	.